One sample yielded the 13 T cell receptor beta chains listed below, sequenced in a study of cytomegalovirus exposure and HLA in healthy donors (TCRdb year 2017). The library was obtained by the immunoSEQ multiplex PCR assay. The multiplex PCR relied on a mix of 60 forward primers for TCR Vbeta segments and 13 reverse primers for TCR Jbeta segments. TCRdb re-hosts the immuneACCESS table, in-frame sequences only. Its copies lack some clones; in the studies checked, an unresolved V gene accounts for under half of them, and the cause for the rest is not known. The sample table records 100,000 or so clones; approximately 72% of these occur just once. Jointly, the top ten make up 10% of the sample. Sequenced: PBMCs. Receptors originate from a man aged 25-45 years in good health and CMV-seropositive.

The genes are TRBV5-6 and TRBJ1-6; 9 nucleotides line up with TRBD1. This CDR3 comprises 16 residues. J lost 11 bases, V lost 4 bases, and 13 bases had no gene match. Germline V lookup: CDR1 SGHDT, CDR2 YYEEEE. CDR3 in DNA: TGTGCCAGCAGCCACAGGGGGCTCTGGCAGGGGACACCCCTCCACTTT. This encodes CASSHRGLWQGTPLHF. Full variable domain (outside the CDR3, taken from reference TRBV5-6 and TRBJ1-6): DAGVTQSPTHLIKTRGQQVTLRCSPKSGHDTVSWYQQALGQGPQFIFQYYEEEERQRGNFPDRFSGHQFPNYSSELNVNALLLGDSALYLCASSHRGLWQGTPLHFGNGTRLTVT.

J is TRBJ1-3 and V is TRBV28, with 8 bases aligning to TRBD1. The germline V gene encodes CDR1 MDHEN and CDR2 SYDVKM. V lost 3 bases to trimming and J lost 4 bases; unmatched junction nucleotides: 11. The CDR3 has 17 amino acids. The CDR3 DNA reads as TGTGCCAGCAGTTTCAACTCCAGGGGGCGGTCAGGAAACACCATATATTTT. Its protein is CASSFNSRGRSGNTIYF. Variable domain in full (rest from reference TRBV28 and TRBJ1-3): DVKVTQSSRYLVKRTGEKVFLECVQDMDHENMFWYRQDPGLGLRLIYFSYDVKMKEKGDIPEGYSVSREKKERFSLILESASTNQTSMYLCASSFNSRGRSGNTIYFGEGSWLTVV.

DNA for the CDR3: TGCGCCAGCAGCCAAGAACCGGCCAGGATAAATCAGCCCCAGCATTTT. Residues: CASSQEPARINQPQHF. This rearrangement joins TRBV4-1 to TRBJ1-5; D not resolved. Germline loops: CDR1 MGHRA, CDR2 YSYEKL. V dropped 0 bases and J dropped 4 bases, with 13 bases sitting between them. This CDR3 has 16 amino acids.

The rearrangement links TRBV27 to TRBJ2-3, with D perhaps matching TRBD1 (6 bases). The CDR3 contains 16 residues. CDR1 is MNHEY and CDR2 is SMNVEV in the germline V gene (reference sequence). Trimming took 3 bases from V and 4 from J, leaving 17 bases between them. The CDR3 sequence is CASSLGAGTLPDTQYF. Here the CDR3 DNA reads TGTGCCAGCAGTTTGGGGGCCGGGACACTGCCAGATACGCAGTATTTT.

The J gene is TRBJ1-1, the V gene TRBV18, with a tentative D call TRBD1 (5 bases). With 8 bases removed from V and 2 bases from J, the gap between germline ends came to 15 bases. This CDR3 region has 14 residues. Germline V CDR1 and CDR2: KGHSH, LQKENI. As DNA, the CDR3 is TGTGCCAGCCACTCCGCGGGGGGTAACACTGAAGCTTTCTTT. It encodes CASHSAGGNTEAFF.

The chain carries TRBV2 and TRBJ1-1; D is ambiguous. Germline CDR1 and CDR2: SNHLY and FYNNEI. CDR3 length: 16 residues. V was trimmed by 3 bases and J by 4 bases, leaving 18 bases between them. The CDR3 coding sequence is TGTGCCAGCAGTGAGCCAGGTTCTTCCCGTGGCACTGAAGCTTTCTTT. Its protein is CASSEPGSSRGTEAFF.

The V and J genes are TRBV7-9 and TRBJ2-5, with 7 bases that match TRBD2. This CDR3 has 15 residues. Germline trimming cut 5 bases from V and 2 bases from J; bases unmatched to any gene: 8. Looked up from germline, CDR1 is SEHNR and CDR2 is FQNEAQ (reference sequence). The CDR3 spells CASSPPTSAQETQYF. CDR3 nucleotides: TGTGCCAGCAGCCCCCCAACTAGCGCACAAGAGACCCAGTACTTC.

This chain connects TRBV9 to TRBJ2-2, with 9 bases lining up with TRBD2. Trimming cost V 0 bases and J 0 bases; bases outside gene matches: 9. Germline V gene sequence: CDR1 SGDLS, CDR2 YYNGEE. The CDR3 totals 19 residues. The CDR3 sequence: CASSVGSGGSHSNTGELFF. Here the CDR3 DNA reads TGTGCCAGCAGCGTAGGAAGCGGGGGGTCCCACTCGAACACCGGGGAGCTGTTTTTT.

The chain's CDR3 is CSVGTASGEQYF. CDR3 coding DNA: TGCAGCGTTGGGACAGCATCAGGGGAGCAGTACTTC. The V and J genes are TRBV29-1 and TRBJ2-7; a weak D match, TRBD1 (6 bases). V dropped 4 bases and J dropped 7 bases, with 14 bases sitting between them. There are 12 residues in the CDR3. CDR1 SQVTM and CDR2 ANQGSEA come from the germline V gene.

This clone was seen only a few times. The J gene is TRBJ1-1, the V gene TRBV28, with D perhaps TRBD1 (6 bases). The CDR3 extends over 16 amino acids. Per germline, CDR1 MDHEN and CDR2 SYDVKM. The germline V and J ends were trimmed by 8 bases and 1 base, with 20 bases remaining between them. The CDR3 loop is CASVTGRGKGNTEAFF. CDR3 DNA: TGTGCCAGCGTCACAGGGAGGGGAAAGGGGAACACTGAAGCTTTCTTT.

The chain joins TRBV6-6 to TRBJ1-1; no clear D. This CDR3 is 14 amino acids long. CDR1 and CDR2 (germline): MNHNY, SVGAGI (reference sequence). Trimming cost V 8 bases and J 2 bases, with 15 bases left between them. The CDR3 here is CASHRVGSNTEAFF. The DNA of the CDR3 is TGTGCCAGCCACAGAGTGGGCAGTAACACTGAAGCTTTCTTT.

The gene calls are TRBV10-1 and TRBJ2-5; no firm D call. Trimming took off 4 bases at V and 2 bases at J, with 5 bases between the two ends. This CDR3 is built from 12 residues. CDR1 is WNHNN, CDR2 SYGVQD, per germline (reference sequence). CDR3 region: CASSAQQETQYF. CDR3 bases: TGCGCCAGCAGTGCCCAGCAAGAGACCCAGTACTTC.

The chain couples TRBV6-4 to TRBJ2-3; 10 bases are a match to TRBD2. The CDR3 runs to 17 residues. CDR1 and CDR2 from the germline V gene are MRHNA and SNTAGT. Trimming cost V 2 bases and J 5 bases; bases outside gene matches: 10. This chain's CDR3 is CASSDTPASGGRDTQYF. As DNA, the CDR3 is TGTGCCAGCAGTGACACCCCCGCTAGCGGGGGAAGAGATACGCAGTATTTT.